These 24 T cell receptor beta chains share one sample of origin, sequenced in a study of cytomegalovirus exposure and HLA in healthy donors. A multiplex PCR was run with 60 Vbeta primers and 13 Jbeta primers. Here immunoSEQ multiplex PCR was the method, and the copy in TCRdb shows in-frame clones only, minus some. The profile shows about 150,000 clones, 75% to 85% of them singletons. Sequenced sample: PBMCs. All receptors derive from a man in his forties or fifties in good health and CMV-seropositive.

The genes are TRBV11-3 and TRBJ2-7; TRBD2 aligns across 10 bases. Losses at the gene ends were 5 bases for V and 6 bases for J; bases not matched to a gene: 16. CDR3 size: 17 residues. The germline CDR1 and CDR2 sequences are SGHNT and YENEEA. CDR3 in DNA: TGTGCCAGCAGCAAATTTCCCCTAGCGGGAGAGGCATCCGAGCAGTACTTC. Protein: CASSKFPLAGEASEQYF.

The V gene is TRBV30, the J gene TRBJ2-2; 7 nucleotides line up with TRBD2. The CDR3 consists of 14 residues. The V gene end was trimmed by 1 base and the J gene end by 5 bases; junction bases not matched to a gene: 4. CDR1 GTSNPN and CDR2 SVGIG come from the germline V gene (reference sequence). The CDR3 sequence: CAWSGGLGTGELFF. The CDR3 DNA reads TGTGCCTGGAGTGGTGGACTAGGAACCGGGGAGCTGTTTTTT.

The rearrangement uses TRBV9 and TRBJ2-3; 12 bases line up with TRBD2. Germline loops: CDR1 SGDLS, CDR2 YYNGEE. The CDR3 contains 17 residues. V lost 2 bases to trimming and J lost 2 bases; unmatched junction nucleotides: 6. The CDR3 bases are TGTGCCAGCAGCGTGGGGACTAGCGGGTTCTTCACAGATACGCAGTATTTT. Amino acid sequence: CASSVGTSGFFTDTQYF.

The chain combines TRBV6-6 with TRBJ2-7; 8 bases match TRBD2. The CDR3 loop spans 14 amino acids. Germline loops: CDR1 MNHNY, CDR2 SVGAGI (reference sequence). The V and J ends lost 0 bases and 5 bases, in that order; junction bases with no gene match: 3. The CDR3 DNA sequence: TGTGCCAGCAGTTACTCGGTTAGCGGGAACGAGCAGTACTTC. Translating gives CASSYSVSGNEQYF.

The genes are TRBV4-2 and TRBJ2-2; TRBD2 aligns across 15 bases. Germline CDR1 and CDR2: LGHNA and YNFKEQ. The CDR3 is made up of 20 amino acids. Germline trimming cut 0 bases from V and 7 bases from J; bases unmatched to any gene: 12. The CDR3 loop is CASSQDRRTSGRAFFGELFF. DNA of the CDR3: TGTGCCAGCAGCCAAGATAGGAGGACTAGCGGGAGGGCCTTTTTCGGGGAGCTGTTTTTT.

The chain couples TRBV7-9 to TRBJ2-7; D gene uncertain. Germline V gives CDR1 SEHNR, CDR2 FQNEAQ (reference sequence). The V gene lost 4 bases and the J gene lost 6 bases, with 25 bases spanning the gap. CDR3 length: 17 residues. The CDR3 is CASSSDLTVLGNTEQYF. The CDR3 DNA follows: TGTGCCAGCAGCTCTGACCTTACTGTGCTAGGCAACACCGAGCAGTACTTC.

The chain joins TRBV9 to TRBJ1-3; 9 bases map to TRBD1. The CDR3 length is 15 residues. Trimming at V came to 3 bases and at J to 1 base, leaving 2 bases not matched to a gene. Germline loops: CDR1 SGDLS, CDR2 YYNGEE. The CDR3 DNA sequence: TGTGCCAGCAGCGCGGGGACAGGGTCTGGAAACACCATATATTTT. Residues: CASSAGTGSGNTIYF. Drawing the rest from reference TRBV9 and TRBJ1-3, the complete variable domain is DSGVTQTPKHLITATGQRVTLRCSPRSGDLSVYWYQQSLDQGLQFLIQYYNGEERAKGNILERFSAQQFPDLHSELNLSSLELGDSALYFCASSAGTGSGNTIYFGEGSWLTVV.

This clone came up once. The chain combines TRBV18 with TRBJ2-5, with 7 positions matching TRBD2. Unmatched junction bases numbered 8, after V lost 3 bases and J lost 13 bases. The CDR3 covers 12 residues. The germline V gene encodes CDR1 KGHSH and CDR2 LQKENI. The CDR3 is CASSPTSRNLYF. CDR3 coding DNA: TGTGCCAGCTCACCGACTAGCAGGAACTTGTACTTC.

This sequence joins TRBV5-1 and TRBJ1-1; D may be TRBD1 (5 bases). The CDR3 contains 14 residues. Trimming took off 5 bases at V and 1 base at J, with 12 bases between the two ends. Germline values: CDR1 SGHRS, CDR2 YFSETQ. CDR3 bases: TGCGCCAGCAGTCTTCTGGGGCCGAACACTGAAGCTTTCTTT. Protein: CASSLLGPNTEAFF.

The gene calls are TRBV5-1 and TRBJ2-3; D is unresolved. Per germline, CDR1 SGHRS and CDR2 YFSETQ. V lost 0 bases, J lost 2 bases, and 10 bases lay in between. The length of the CDR3 is 15 residues. CDR3 DNA sequence: TGCGCCAGCAGCTTGGATCCCGCGAACACAGATACGCAGTATTTT. It is translated as CASSLDPANTDTQYF.

This chain connects TRBV4-1 to TRBJ1-1; D unresolved. CDR1 is MGHRA, CDR2 YSYEKL, per germline. The ends were cut back, 1 base at V and 2 bases at J, with 8 bases in the middle. The CDR3 has 14 amino acids. The CDR3 loop reads CASSQGLINTEAFF. The CDR3 DNA reads as TGCGCCAGCAGCCAAGGCCTAATTAACACTGAAGCTTTCTTT.

The V call is TRBV30, the J call TRBJ1-1; the D is unclear. V gave up 1 base and J gave up 1 base, with 10 bases separating them. This CDR3 comprises 14 residues. Germline V lookup: CDR1 GTSNPN, CDR2 SVGIG (reference sequence). The chain's CDR3 is CAWSGLAPNTEAFF. Here the CDR3 DNA reads TGTGCCTGGAGTGGCCTAGCCCCGAACACTGAAGCTTTCTTT.

CDR3 sequence reads: CAWRRPWGRNEQYF. In DNA, the CDR3 is TGTGCCTGGAGACGACCTTGGGGGCGAAACGAGCAGTACTTC. The V call is TRBV30, the J call TRBJ2-7; D might be TRBD1 (6 bases). With 3 bases removed from V and 5 bases from J, the gap between germline ends came to 17 bases. There are 14 residues in the CDR3. Germline V gives CDR1 GTSNPN, CDR2 SVGIG (reference sequence).

This rearrangement joins TRBV11-2 to TRBJ1-1; TRBD1 might be the D (5 bases). CDR1 is SGHAT and CDR2 is FQNNGV in the germline V gene. This CDR3 has 12 residues. V was cut by 6 bases and J by 12 bases, with 17 bases left in between. The CDR3 reads CASSLTGAPTFF. CDR3 DNA: TGTGCCAGCAGTCTCACAGGAGCCCCAACTTTCTTT.

As regards this clone: The same CDR3 can be traced to other DNA sequences in this sample. The genes are TRBV27 and TRBJ1-5; perhaps TRBD1 as D (6 bases). Germline assignment: CDR1 MNHEY and CDR2 SMNVEV (reference sequence). This CDR3 has 17 residues. Trimming stripped 4 bases from V and 1 base from J, with 17 bases between. The CDR3: CASSSLPDSQSNQPQHF. CDR3 nucleotides: TGTGCCAGCAGTTCACTCCCGGACAGTCAAAGCAATCAGCCCCAGCATTTT.

This clone was observed a few times. CDR3 amino acids: CASSRRFGHEQYF. The CDR3 region has the DNA TGTGCCAGCAGCCGGCGGTTTGGCCACGAGCAGTACTTC. This chain connects TRBV5-6 to TRBJ2-7; D not certain. Per the germline V gene, CDR1 is SGHDT and CDR2 is YYEEEE. The length of the CDR3 is 13 residues. V was trimmed by 4 bases and J by 5 bases, leaving 13 bases between them.

A note on this clone: Other DNA sequences in the same sample also yield this CDR3. The V call is TRBV11-2, the J call TRBJ2-2; 10 nucleotides align to TRBD2. This CDR3 has 16 residues. Germline assignment: CDR1 SGHAT and CDR2 FQNNGV. Trimming at V came to 6 bases and at J to 6 bases, leaving 10 bases not matched to a gene. The CDR3 DNA follows: TGTGCCAGCAGAAATGGAGCGGGAGGGCCGTCCGGGGAGCTGTTTTTT. Translating it yields CASRNGAGGPSGELFF.

Ten or more counts support this clone. DNA of the CDR3: TGTGCCAGCAGTGAAGCCCATAGTTGGGGCCCCCACGAGCAGTACTTC. Amino acid sequence: CASSEAHSWGPHEQYF. The chain employs TRBV6-1 and TRBJ2-7; TRBD1 might be the D (5 bases). Trimming pared 0 bases from V and 5 bases from J, leaving 17 bases between. CDR1 MNHNS and CDR2 SASEGT come from the germline V gene. The CDR3 contains 16 residues.

V and J are TRBV28 and TRBJ1-6, with D perhaps TRBD1 (5 bases). This CDR3 has 18 amino acids. Germline-derived CDR1 and CDR2 are MDHEN and SYDVKM. The V end was cut by 1 base, the J end by 9 bases, with 22 bases between. The CDR3 DNA reads as TGTGCCAGCAGTTTATCCCCTTCCGGGACGGCGGGGGGTTCACCCCTCCACTTT. Residues: CASSLSPSGTAGGSPLHF.

This sequence joins TRBV6-5 and TRBJ2-7, with TRBD2 matching over 9 bases. Unmatched junction bases numbered 5, after V lost 3 bases and J lost 2 bases. The CDR3 is 15 residues long. Germline CDR1 and CDR2: MNHEY and SVGAGI. Written as DNA, the CDR3 is TGTGCCAGCAGTTATGGTCTAGCGGGGACCTACGAGCAGTACTTC. This sequence encodes CASSYGLAGTYEQYF.

The V call is TRBV6-4, the J call TRBJ2-5, with D maybe TRBD2 (5 bases). This CDR3 comprises 13 residues. Germline V gene lookup returns CDR1 MRHNA and CDR2 SNTAGT. Trimming removed 3 bases from V and 7 bases from J, with 12 bases in between. Written as DNA, the CDR3 is TGTGCCAGCAGTGAGGATCTTCGGGGGACCCAGTACTTC. Its translation: CASSEDLRGTQYF.

J is TRBJ2-7 and V is TRBV6-5; perhaps TRBD2 as D (6 bases). Trimming removed 2 bases from V and 3 bases from J, with 14 bases in between. The CDR3 is 15 residues long. Germline values: CDR1 MNHEY, CDR2 SVGAGI. This CDR3 reads CASSYVAGLFYEQYF. In DNA form, the CDR3 reads TGTGCCAGCAGTTACGTGGCGGGGTTGTTCTACGAGCAGTACTTC.

This clone was picked up one time. The J gene is TRBJ2-1, the V gene TRBV29-1, with 9 bases lining up with TRBD2. V lost 7 bases to trimming and J lost 5 bases; unmatched junction nucleotides: 6. The germline V gene has CDR1 SQVTM and CDR2 ANQGSEA. This CDR3 region has 13 residues. The CDR3 sequence is CSAGRGGNNEQFF. DNA of the CDR3: TGCAGCGCAGGGCGGGGGGGGAACAATGAGCAGTTCTTC.

The chain carries TRBV5-5 and TRBJ1-6, with 9 nucleotides matching TRBD1. CDR1 and CDR2 (germline): SGHKS, YYEKEE (reference sequence). The V and J ends lost 5 bases and 7 bases, in that order; junction bases with no gene match: 7. The length of the CDR3 is 15 residues. CDR3 sequence (DNA): TGTGCCAGCAGTCCAAGGGACAGGGAAAATTCACCCCTCCACTTT. It is translated as CASSPRDRENSPLHF.